Shown below are 23 T cell receptor beta chains from a single sample sequenced in a study of T-cell reconstitution after alpha-beta-depleted transplantation in children. Unique molecular identifiers tagged the TCRbeta library. TCRdb analysed the PCR reads with MiXCR anew, one entry per CDR3 protein. The sample has about 290,000 distinct CDR3 sequences, around a tenth seen once. Sample: PBMCs, taken before TCRalphabeta/CD19-depleted stem cell transplant. The receptor source for this set is a boy under two years old with acute myeloid leukemia, due to receive a stem cell transplant.

This clonotype was seen many times. The rearrangement uses TRBV5-1 and TRBJ1-1; D unclear. V was clipped by 0 bases and J by 4 bases, with 7 bases between them. The CDR3 is 13 amino acids. Germline V gene lookup returns CDR1 SGHRS and CDR2 YFSETQ. The CDR3 loop reads CASSLEGITEAFF. CDR3 DNA sequence: TGCGCCAGCAGCTTGGAAGGGATCACTGAAGCTTTCTTT.

This clonotype came up once. At one end, the junction sequence differs from germline, possibly due to a read error. The CDR3 sequence: CTSSLRGGTDTQYF. DNA for the CDR3: TGTACCAGCAGCTTGCGGGGGGGCACAGATACGCAGTATTTT. V usage is TRBV7-8 and J usage is TRBJ2-3; 8 nucleotides line up with TRBD2. This CDR3 is built from 14 residues. Looked up from germline, CDR1 is SGHVS and CDR2 is FQNEAQ.

Written as DNA, the CDR3 is TGTGCCAGCAGCTCGCCTCCGAGAGGCTCCTACAATGAGCAGTTCTTC. Protein product: CASSSPPRGSYNEQFF. This chain joins TRBV11-3 and TRBJ2-1, with D unclear. In germline, CDR1 is SGHNT, CDR2 YENEEA. The germline V and J ends were trimmed by 4 bases and 0 bases, with 13 bases remaining between them. CDR3 size: 16 residues.

This clonotype appeared many times. This chain joins TRBV7-9 and TRBJ1-6; D is ambiguous. The V gene's germline CDR1 is SEHNR and CDR2 FQNEAQ (reference sequence). V was clipped by 4 bases and J by 11 bases, with 12 bases between them. The CDR3 spans 13 residues. CDR3 DNA: TGTGCCAGCAGCTCCGGACCGATGACACCCCTCCACTTT. Protein product: CASSSGPMTPLHF.

The chain has TRBV20-1 and TRBJ2-5; TRBD2 agrees at 12 bases. Trimming at V came to 0 bases and at J to 5 bases, leaving 7 bases not matched to a gene. Germline CDR1 reads DFQATT; CDR2 reads SNEGSKA (reference sequence). There are 16 residues in the CDR3. DNA of the CDR3: TGCAGTGCTAGAGATGCCCTAGCGGGGGGGCGGGAGACCCAGTACTTC. Its protein is CSARDALAGGRETQYF.

This clonotype was observed many times. J is TRBJ2-7 and V is TRBV5-6; 8 bases are shared with TRBD1. Germline trimming cut 4 bases from V and 2 bases from J; bases unmatched to any gene: 5. The germline V gene encodes CDR1 SGHDT and CDR2 YYEEEE. This CDR3 is 14 amino acids long. CDR3 region: CASSPPDRAYEQYF. CDR3 nucleotides: TGTGCCAGCAGCCCACCGGACAGGGCCTACGAGCAGTACTTC.

This clonotype came up many times. The gene calls are TRBV6-2 or TRBV6-3 and TRBJ2-4; TRBD1 is a possible D gene (5 bases). The germline gives CDR1 MNHEY, CDR2 SVGEGT. The CDR3 runs to 12 residues. V was trimmed by 2 bases and J by 7 bases, leaving 6 bases between them. The CDR3 sequence is CASSYGHNIQYF. CDR3 DNA sequence: TGTGCCAGCAGTTACGGACACAACATTCAGTACTTC.

This clonotype was detected many times. This sequence joins TRBV11-1 and TRBJ1-1, with a possible D match to TRBD1 (6 bases). The V gene lost 1 base and the J gene lost 3 bases, with 6 bases spanning the gap. The germline CDR1 and CDR2 sequences are SGHAT and FQDESV (reference sequence). The CDR3 has 13 residues. The CDR3 nucleotides read TGTGCCAGCAGCTTAGGGACAGACACTGAAGCTTTCTTT. Its protein product is CASSLGTDTEAFF. The full variable domain, rest sourced from reference TRBV11-1 and TRBJ1-1, is EAEVAQSPRYKITEKSQAVAFWCDPISGHATLYWYRQILGQGPELLVQFQDESVVDDSQLPKDRFSAERLKGVDSTLKIQPAELGDSAMYLCASSLGTDTEAFFGQGTRLTVV.

In this sample, this clonotype turned up many times. This chain joins TRBV12-3 or TRBV12-4 and TRBJ2-7; D is uncertain. The CDR3 extends over 13 amino acids. With 5 bases removed from V and 2 bases from J, the gap between germline ends came to 10 bases. DNA of the CDR3: TGTGCCAGCAGTCTTGGTTACCCCTACGAGCAGTACTTC. Protein: CASSLGYPYEQYF.

This clonotype was counted at least ten times. The rearrangement uses TRBV9 and TRBJ2-7, with D possibly being TRBD2 (6 bases). Germline V lookup: CDR1 SGDLS, CDR2 YYNGEE. This CDR3 is built from 16 residues. V was clipped by 4 bases and J by 5 bases, with 22 bases between them. The CDR3 coding sequence is TGTGCCAGCAGCCCCCGGGTAGCGGTCCCTCAGAACGAGCAGTACTTC. Its translation: CASSPRVAVPQNEQYF.

This clonotype appeared many times. The chain employs TRBV25-1 and TRBJ2-5, with 10 bases matching TRBD1. Germline CDR1 MGHDK, CDR2 SYGVNS. V shed 6 bases and J 3 bases; nucleotides not matched to a gene: 13. This CDR3 has 17 amino acids. The CDR3 is CASSDRGLLLGEETQYF. CDR3 bases: TGTGCCAGCAGCGACAGGGGGCTCCTATTAGGGGAAGAGACCCAGTACTTC.

This clonotype was counted at least ten times. This chain links TRBV5-1 with TRBJ2-5, with 7 bases fitting TRBD1. The CDR3 length is 16 residues. CDR1 is SGHRS, CDR2 YFSETQ, per germline. Losses at the gene ends were 4 bases for V and 9 bases for J; bases not matched to a gene: 18. The CDR3 protein is CASSPSETPTGVPQYF. Here the CDR3 DNA reads TGCGCCAGCAGCCCAAGCGAAACCCCTACAGGGGTGCCCCAGTACTTC.

This clonotype was counted a few times. V and J are TRBV24-1 and TRBJ2-3; no clear D gene. Per germline, CDR1 KGHDR and CDR2 SFDVKD. The germline V and J ends were trimmed by 4 bases and 1 base, with 14 bases remaining between them. This CDR3 region has 16 residues. CDR3 loop: CATSENYPDGTDTQYF. Written as DNA, the CDR3 is TGTGCCACCAGTGAAAACTATCCTGACGGCACAGATACGCAGTATTTT.

The sample holds many counts of this clonotype. This chain links TRBV7-9 with TRBJ2-7; D not resolved. Germline V gene sequence: CDR1 SEHNR, CDR2 FQNEAQ (reference sequence). This CDR3 has 14 residues. Trimming took 3 bases from V and 2 from J, leaving 11 bases between them. The CDR3, as DNA: TGTGCCAGCAGCTTGGTGATGTCCCCCTACGAGCAGTACTTC. Translation gives CASSLVMSPYEQYF.

This clonotype was detected ten times or more. The V call is TRBV20-1, the J call TRBJ2-1, with 12 bases lining up with TRBD2. V was clipped by 6 bases and J by 2 bases; unmatched bases: 2. This CDR3 has 14 residues. Germline CDR1 and CDR2: DFQATT and SNEGSKA (reference sequence). CDR3 sequence reads: CSAGLAGTYNEQFF. The CDR3 coding sequence is TGCAGTGCAGGACTAGCGGGAACCTACAATGAGCAGTTCTTC.

This clonotype has a count of ten or more. The V call is TRBV25-1, the J call TRBJ2-7; D tentatively fits TRBD1 or TRBD2 (6 bases each). The CDR3 consists of 14 residues. Trimming stripped 4 bases from V and 1 base from J, with 11 bases between. CDR1 MGHDK and CDR2 SYGVNS come from the germline V gene. The CDR3 loop is CASSVGGRSYEQYF. The CDR3 nucleotides read TGTGCCAGCAGTGTGGGGGGCAGGTCCTACGAGCAGTACTTC.

CDR3: CASSVAGGGFAEAFF. The CDR3 DNA follows: TGTGCCAGCAGCGTAGCAGGAGGGGGCTTCGCTGAAGCTTTCTTT. V usage is TRBV9 and J usage is TRBJ1-1, with 7 bases fitting TRBD1. There are 15 residues in the CDR3. Trimming took 0 bases from V and 6 from J; bases not matched to a gene: 8. Germline V gene sequence: CDR1 SGDLS, CDR2 YYNGEE.

This clonotype was picked up many times. The chain is built from TRBV5-1 and TRBJ1-1; D might be TRBD1 (5 bases). Trimming took off 7 bases at V and 0 bases at J, with 13 bases between the two ends. Germline V gene sequence: CDR1 SGHRS, CDR2 YFSETQ. The CDR3 extends over 14 amino acids. This chain's CDR3 is CASGVDTLNTEAFF. CDR3 sequence (DNA): TGCGCCAGCGGCGTGGACACCTTGAACACTGAAGCTTTCTTT.

This clonotype has ten or more counts. J is TRBJ1-3 and V is TRBV28, with 7 bases aligning to TRBD1. J was trimmed by 0 bases and V by 4 bases; bases with no gene match: 0. Germline lookup yields CDR1 MDHEN and CDR2 SYDVKM. The CDR3 loop spans 14 amino acids. The CDR3 DNA sequence: TGTGCCAGCAGTTGGGACAGCTCTGGAAACACCATATATTTT. Translated, it gives CASSWDSSGNTIYF.

This clonotype was counted at least ten times. The V and J genes are TRBV5-1 and TRBJ2-5; 7 bases match TRBD1. Trimming cost V 4 bases and J 6 bases; bases outside gene matches: 6. From germline, CDR1 is SGHRS and CDR2 YFSETQ. This CDR3 comprises 13 residues. The CDR3 coding sequence is TGCGCCAGCAGCCCACAGGGGACCAAGACCCAGTACTTC. It translates to CASSPQGTKTQYF.

This chain connects TRBV18 to TRBJ2-5; D unresolved. The CDR3 runs to 14 residues. With 0 bases removed from V and 5 bases from J, the gap between germline ends came to 10 bases. In germline, CDR1 is KGHSH, CDR2 LQKENI. The CDR3 is CASSPPSSAETQYF. CDR3 nucleotide sequence: TGTGCCAGCTCACCACCGAGCTCGGCGGAGACCCAGTACTTC.

The sample holds many counts of this clonotype. At one of its ends the junction is not consistent with the germline gene, which may arise from a read error. The chain combines TRBV28 with TRBJ2-7; no clear D. CDR3 size: 12 residues. Germline CDR1 MDHEN, CDR2 SYDVKM. The CDR3 DNA sequence: TGCGCCAGCAGTTTGTACGGCTACGAGCAGTACTTC. Residues: CASSLYGYEQYF.

This clonotype appeared many times. The V call is TRBV29-1, the J call TRBJ2-2; D could derive from TRBD1 or TRBD2 (5 bases each). The CDR3 totals 12 residues. Trimming cost V 6 bases and J 4 bases, with 9 bases left between them. The V gene's germline CDR1 is SQVTM and CDR2 ANQGSEA. CDR3 in DNA: TGCAGCGTCCGGGACGGCACCGGGGAGCTGTTTTTT. Translation gives CSVRDGTGELFF.